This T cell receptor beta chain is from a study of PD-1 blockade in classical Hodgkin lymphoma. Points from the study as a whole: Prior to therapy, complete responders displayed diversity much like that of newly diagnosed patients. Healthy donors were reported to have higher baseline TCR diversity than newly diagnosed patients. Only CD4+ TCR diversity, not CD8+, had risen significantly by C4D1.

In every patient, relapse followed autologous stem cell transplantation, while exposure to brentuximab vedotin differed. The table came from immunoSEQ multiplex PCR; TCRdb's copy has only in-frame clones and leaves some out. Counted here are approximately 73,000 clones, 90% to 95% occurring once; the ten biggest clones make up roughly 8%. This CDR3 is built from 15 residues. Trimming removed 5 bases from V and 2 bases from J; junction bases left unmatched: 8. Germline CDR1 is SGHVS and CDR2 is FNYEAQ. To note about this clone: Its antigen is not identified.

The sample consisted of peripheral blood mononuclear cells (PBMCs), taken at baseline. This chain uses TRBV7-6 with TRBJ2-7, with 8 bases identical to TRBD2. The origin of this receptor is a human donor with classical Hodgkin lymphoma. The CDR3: CASSPRAGEAYEQYF. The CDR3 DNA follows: TGTGCCAGCAGCCCTAGAGCGGGGGAGGCCTACGAGCAGTACTTC.